The entry below gives a single TCR beta chain sequence along with its context. Its antigen is still unknown. This sample is part of a study of shared clonotypes between healthy human individuals. Study-level information: A donor's plate count was three for CD4 naive and three for CD4 memory; CD8 naive had two and CD8 memory one.

Partitioning of CD4+ cells yielded a CD45RA+ naive subset and a CD45RA-negative memory subset. Study-level findings and limits: Naive CD4 clonotype sharing across several donors was around 5%. Compared with clonotypes that all four donors shared, non-shared clonotypes had lower generation probabilities.

Data came from immunoSEQ multiplex PCR; TCRdb stores just in-frame clones and leaves some out. The data contain hundreds of thousands of clones, about 96% of them seen just once; the ten biggest clones take up about 0.064%. V lost 1 base to trimming and J lost 5 bases; unmatched junction nucleotides: 5. This CDR3 region has 13 residues. The V gene's germline CDR1 is SQVTM and CDR2 ANQGSEA. Sequenced: naive CD4+ T cells sorted from blood. Indicated subset: CD45RA+ positively selected. The chain joins TRBV29-1 to TRBJ2-7; 7 bases fit TRBD1. The sequence derives from a woman younger than 45 in good health. The CDR3 spells CSVEGQGENEQYF. The CDR3 coding sequence is TGCAGCGTTGAAGGGCAGGGGGAGAACGAGCAGTACTTC.